The entry below describes one TCR beta chain. Antigen unknown. The sample originates from a study of T cells in Graves' hyperthyroidism and ophthalmopathy. The study based diagnoses on clinical symptoms, serum thyroxine and TRAb, thyroid ultrasound and orbital computed tomography. The TCR beta CDR3 regions underwent amplification using RNA transcripts as the source. A set of HTBI primers served as the primers for a first-round RT-PCR of the TCR CDR3. TCRdb fed the multiplex PCR reads into MiXCR, producing one record per CDR3 protein. The sample lists approximately 700,000 distinct CDR3 sequences, 45% occurring once. Study-wide results and limits: Most thyroid-expanded clonotypes above 0.001 were also found in blood. Ophthalmopathy was separated from stable hyperthyroidism by a 13 V-J model.

CDR3 size: 16 residues. V lost 5 bases, J lost 6 bases, and 15 bases stayed unmatched. CDR1 LNHNV and CDR2 YYDKDF come from the germline V gene (reference sequence). The TCR sequence derives from an adult man with Graves' disease, either hyperthyroidism or ophthalmopathy (not recorded which). Sequenced: peripheral blood or thyroid tissue (not recorded which). The chain links TRBV15 to TRBJ2-7; 8 bases line up with TRBD1. The CDR3 region has the DNA TGTGCCACCAGCCCCCGGGACAGGTTAGGGCCCAGCGAGCAGTACTTC. Translated, it gives CATSPRDRLGPSEQYF.